This entry lists 9 T cell receptor beta chains sequenced from one sample in a study of blood T cell repertoires in COVID-19 (dated by TCRdb to 2018 to 2020). Libraries came from the immunoSEQ multiplex PCR assay. TCRdb took over this immuneACCESS table, retaining in-frame rearrangements with V and J assigned. Such tables are incomplete; in checked studies, under half of the missing clones stem from an unresolved V gene, and the remainder is unexplained. This sample lists about 160,000 clones; around 83% were detected once. The ten largest clones represent 3.6% of the sample. Sequenced input: PBMCs or T cells enriched from blood (not recorded which). The receptors derive from a woman between 50 and 59 years old in a cohort exposed to, infected with or recovered from COVID-19 (not recorded which).

The chain combines TRBV28 with TRBJ2-7; TRBD1 matches at 10 bases. V gave up 6 bases and J gave up 3 bases; unmatched junction bases: 11. The CDR3 contains 16 residues. Germline lookup yields CDR1 MDHEN and CDR2 SYDVKM. CDR3 DNA: TGTGCCAGCAGCCCTACCCCAGACAGGGGGCACTACGAGCAGTACTTC. It encodes CASSPTPDRGHYEQYF.

This clone has a single count. This chain links TRBV6-2 or TRBV6-3 with TRBJ2-1; 8 bases align to TRBD1. The CDR3 runs 15 residues. Germline CDR1 MNHEY, CDR2 SVGEGT. Germline trimming cut 4 bases from V and 7 bases from J; bases unmatched to any gene: 9. The CDR3 DNA sequence: TGTGCCAGCAGTTGGGCCAGGGGGCGAGGAAATGAGCAGTTCTTC. Translation gives CASSWARGRGNEQFF.

The J gene is TRBJ1-2, the V gene TRBV15, with 8 bases aligning to TRBD1. Looked up from germline, CDR1 is LNHNV and CDR2 is YYDKDF (reference sequence). V was pared by 0 bases and J by 6 bases, with 6 bases of the junction left unmatched. The CDR3 covers 15 residues. The CDR3 reads CATSRENRGADGYTF. The CDR3 coding sequence is TGTGCCACCAGCAGAGAAAACAGGGGGGCGGATGGCTACACCTTC.

This chain links TRBV9 with TRBJ1-1; D is perhaps TRBD1 (5 bases). V lost 3 bases and J lost 4, with 19 bases in between. This CDR3 region has 16 residues. Per the germline V gene, CDR1 is SGDLS and CDR2 is YYNGEE. The CDR3 DNA reads TGTGCCAGCAGCGCCTCCGGGGGGGGAGGCGGCACTGAAGCTTTCTTT. Protein product: CASSASGGGGGTEAFF. The full variable domain, in which reference TRBV9 and TRBJ1-1 provide the parts outside the CDR3, is DSGVTQTPKHLITATGQRVTLRCSPRSGDLSVYWYQQSLDQGLQFLIQYYNGEERAKGNILERFSAQQFPDLHSELNLSSLELGDSALYFCASSASGGGGGTEAFFGQGTRLTVV.

The gene calls are TRBV5-6 and TRBJ1-2, with 9 bases identical to TRBD1. The CDR3 loop spans 16 amino acids. V was clipped by 3 bases and J by 6 bases; unmatched bases: 12. Germline CDR1 and CDR2: SGHDT and YYEEEE. DNA of the CDR3: TGTGCCAGCAGCTGGGAGACAGGGGGTGATTGGGATGGCTACACCTTC. Translation: CASSWETGGDWDGYTF.

The rearrangement uses TRBV6-5 and TRBJ2-7; 11 bases align to TRBD1. Per the germline V gene, CDR1 is MNHEY and CDR2 is SVGAGI. The CDR3 spans 15 residues. After removal of 7 bases from V and 3 bases from J, the junction contained 8 bases not matched to a gene. The CDR3 region is CASIRLGTGGYEQYF. The CDR3, as DNA: TGTGCCAGCATCAGGCTTGGGACAGGGGGCTACGAGCAGTACTTC.

The rearrangement links TRBV14 to TRBJ2-1; D is perhaps TRBD1 (6 bases). The CDR3 consists of 13 residues. V lost 1 base and J 13 bases, leaving 14 bases between the germline ends. Per germline, CDR1 SGHDN and CDR2 FVKESK. CDR3 bases: TGTGCCAGCAGCCAAGGCCCGGACAGACCACAGTTCTTC. Translation: CASSQGPDRPQFF.

V gene TRBV7-6 combines with J gene TRBJ1-1; 7 bases are a match to TRBD1. The J segment lost 7 bases and the V segment lost 2 bases, leaving 7 bases of the junction unmatched. The CDR3 is made up of 14 amino acids. The V gene's germline CDR1 is SGHVS and CDR2 FNYEAQ. The CDR3 protein is CASSLFGQADEAFF. Here the CDR3 DNA reads TGTGCCAGCAGCTTATTTGGACAGGCGGATGAAGCTTTCTTT.

The V gene is TRBV18, the J gene TRBJ2-1; 7 nucleotides align to TRBD2. CDR3 size: 15 residues. V shed 3 bases and J 6 bases; nucleotides not matched to a gene: 8. CDR1 and CDR2 (germline): KGHSH, LQKENI. The CDR3 region is CASSPSGVPGNEQFF. CDR3 DNA: TGTGCCAGCTCACCCAGCGGGGTTCCGGGCAATGAGCAGTTCTTC.